A single sample gave rise to the 30 T cell receptor beta chains below, sequenced in a study of T cell responses to AZD1222 COVID-19 vaccine. Only in-frame clones appear in the TCRdb table, and some are missing; sequencing was by immunoSEQ multiplex PCR. Of 150,000 or so clones listed, about nine tenths are singletons. The input for sequencing was peripheral blood, taken on day 0 of AZD1222 vaccination. The receptors shown here come from an adult in good health.

The rearrangement uses TRBV5-1 and TRBJ2-7; the D is unclear. The CDR3 loop spans 14 amino acids. Trimming left V 0 bases short and J 0 bases short, with 7 bases between. In germline, CDR1 is SGHRS, CDR2 YFSETQ. As DNA, the CDR3 is TGCGCCAGCAGCTTGGGACCTGCCTCCTACGAGCAGTACTTC. Residues: CASSLGPASYEQYF.

This sequence joins TRBV28 and TRBJ1-3; a possible D gene is TRBD1 (5 bases). Trimming removed 5 bases from V and 4 bases from J, with 18 bases in between. The length of the CDR3 is 16 residues. Germline lookup yields CDR1 MDHEN and CDR2 SYDVKM. CDR3 residues: CASSPSGAMTGNTIYF. Here the CDR3 DNA reads TGTGCCAGCAGTCCATCTGGGGCTATGACCGGAAACACCATATATTTT.

This chain uses TRBV7-2 with TRBJ1-2; no reliable D call. From germline, CDR1 is SGHTA and CDR2 FQGNSA. This CDR3 region has 11 residues. The ends were cut back, 3 bases at V and 4 bases at J, with 3 bases in the middle. DNA of the CDR3: TGTGCCAGCAGCTTTGTCTATGGCTACACCTTC. This encodes CASSFVYGYTF. The complete variable domain, with remaining parts taken from reference TRBV7-2 and TRBJ1-2, reads GAGVSQSPSNKVTEKGKDVELRCDPISGHTALYWYRQSLGQGLEFLIYFQGNSAPDKSGLPSDRFSAERTGGSVSTLTIQRTQQEDSAVYLCASSFVYGYTFGSGTRLTVV.

To note about this clone: Other DNA sequences in the sample encode the same CDR3. This sequence joins TRBV4-3 and TRBJ2-6, with D perhaps TRBD1 (5 bases). Germline loops: CDR1 LGHNA, CDR2 YSLEER. V was trimmed by 0 bases and J by 1 base, leaving 7 bases between them. The CDR3 is made up of 16 amino acids. The CDR3, as DNA: TGCGCCAGCAGCCAAGATCAGGGATCTGGGGCCAACGTCCTGACTTTC. Protein sequence: CASSQDQGSGANVLTF.

The V gene is TRBV11-2, the J gene TRBJ2-1; TRBD2 agrees at 8 bases. CDR1 SGHAT and CDR2 FQNNGV come from the germline V gene. With V trimmed by 3 bases and J by 10 bases, 11 bases remained unmatched. CDR3 length: 15 residues. This CDR3 reads CASSLASGGMKEQFF. The CDR3 DNA sequence: TGTGCCAGCAGCTTGGCCAGCGGGGGTATGAAGGAGCAGTTCTTC.

The rearrangement links TRBV3-1 (or the pseudogene TRBV3-2) to TRBJ2-5; the D gene could be TRBD1 or TRBD2 (5 bases each). The germline V gene encodes CDR1 LGHDT and CDR2 YNNKEL (reference sequence). This CDR3 comprises 16 residues. Trimming removed 2 bases from V and 4 bases from J, with 17 bases in between. CDR3 nucleotide sequence: TGTGCCAGCAGCCAAAAATTGGGACCGGAAGGAGAGACCCAGTACTTC. Translating gives CASSQKLGPEGETQYF.

The rearrangement uses TRBV30 and TRBJ2-7, with 9 positions matching TRBD1. Germline V lookup: CDR1 GTSNPN, CDR2 SVGIG (reference sequence). J lost 6 bases, V lost 8 bases, and 17 bases had no gene match. This CDR3 has 15 residues. For the CDR3, the DNA is TGTGCCCACACTACCGGGACAGGGTTCGATCTCGAGCAGTACTTC. The encoded protein is CAHTTGTGFDLEQYF.

V usage is TRBV24-1 and J usage is TRBJ1-2; 9 nucleotides align to TRBD1. The CDR3 totals 14 residues. Trimming took 9 bases from V and 6 from J; bases not matched to a gene: 10. Germline V gene data show CDR1 as KGHDR and CDR2 as SFDVKD. For the CDR3, the DNA is TGTGCCACCTCTCACTCACAGGGGGCCCATGGCTACACCTTC. Its translation is CATSHSQGAHGYTF.

The V call is TRBV3-1 (or the pseudogene TRBV3-2), the J call TRBJ1-1; D is perhaps TRBD1 (5 bases). The CDR3 consists of 16 residues. Germline V gene sequence: CDR1 LGHDT, CDR2 YNNKEL (reference sequence). V was clipped by 4 bases and J by 3 bases, with 18 bases between them. The CDR3 here is CASSRPGFSGHTEAFF. The CDR3, as DNA: TGTGCCAGCAGCCGCCCGGGTTTTTCGGGGCACACTGAAGCTTTCTTT.

This clone appeared a single time. The chain links TRBV7-2 to TRBJ1-6; a possible D gene is TRBD1 (6 bases). CDR3 length equals 14 residues. V lost 3 bases to trimming and J lost 10 bases, with 13 bases between them. In germline, CDR1 is SGHTA, CDR2 FQGNSA. This CDR3 reads CASSFRQARSPLHF. Written as DNA, the CDR3 is TGTGCCAGCAGCTTCAGACAGGCTCGGTCACCCCTCCACTTT. Based on the CDR3 plus reference TRBV7-2 and TRBJ1-6, the full variable domain is GAGVSQSPSNKVTEKGKDVELRCDPISGHTALYWYRQSLGQGLEFLIYFQGNSAPDKSGLPSDRFSAERTGGSVSTLTIQRTQQEDSAVYLCASSFRQARSPLHFGNGTRLTVT.

This rearrangement joins TRBV7-8 to TRBJ2-1, with 9 positions matching TRBD1. The germline V gene has CDR1 SGHVS and CDR2 FQNEAQ. CDR3 length: 15 amino acids. V dropped 6 bases and J dropped 10; count of bases not matched to a gene: 13. The CDR3 spells CASSSRDRAVDEQFF. The CDR3 DNA sequence: TGTGCCAGCAGTTCCCGGGACAGGGCTGTCGACGAGCAGTTCTTC.

The chain carries TRBV28 and TRBJ1-4, with D unresolved. CDR1 is MDHEN and CDR2 is SYDVKM in the germline V gene. This CDR3 contains 11 residues. The V end was cut by 8 bases, the J end by 8 bases, with 9 bases between. DNA of the CDR3: TGTGCCAGCTGGTATAGGGAAAAACTGTTTTTT. Its translation: CASWYREKLFF.

The chain links TRBV27 to TRBJ2-1; perhaps TRBD1 as D (6 bases). The CDR3 contains 16 residues. From germline, CDR1 is MNHEY and CDR2 SMNVEV (reference sequence). With 2 bases removed from V and 9 bases from J, the gap between germline ends came to 20 bases. DNA for the CDR3: TGTGCCAGCAGTTTAAATAGCCTAGCAGGGGCAGGTGAGCAGTTCTTC. This encodes CASSLNSLAGAGEQFF.

This clone was recorded only once. The V call is TRBV27, the J call TRBJ1-6; weak D call: TRBD1 (5 bases). CDR3 length: 12 amino acids. Germline V gene lookup returns CDR1 MNHEY and CDR2 SMNVEV (reference sequence). V was trimmed by 5 bases and J by 10 bases, leaving 9 bases between them. CDR3 residues: CASSLGGSPLHF. CDR3 nucleotides: TGTGCCAGCAGTCTGGGGGGATCACCCCTCCACTTT.

This chain connects TRBV6-5 to TRBJ1-3, with D perhaps matching TRBD1 (5 bases). Trimming shortened V by 6 bases and J by 1 base, and 10 bases separated the two germline ends. The CDR3 extends over 14 amino acids. Germline V gives CDR1 MNHEY, CDR2 SVGAGI. CDR3 amino acids: CASRSGGSGNTIYF. CDR3 bases: TGTGCCAGCAGGTCTGGGGGATCTGGAAACACCATATATTTT.

This chain uses TRBV27 with TRBJ1-3; no reliable D call. Per germline, CDR1 MNHEY and CDR2 SMNVEV (reference sequence). The CDR3 is made up of 12 amino acids. V was cut by 7 bases and J by 1 base, with 5 bases left in between. CDR3: CASIGSGNTIYF. CDR3 sequence (DNA): TGTGCCAGCATAGGGTCTGGAAACACCATATATTTT.

This sequence joins TRBV4-1 and TRBJ2-7, with 11 positions matching TRBD2. After removal of 0 bases from V and 3 bases from J, the junction contained 1 base not matched to a gene. The germline V gene has CDR1 MGHRA and CDR2 YSYEKL. CDR3 length: 15 amino acids. CDR3 nucleotides: TGCGCCAGCAGCCAAGATCTAGCGGGAGGCTACGAGCAGTACTTC. It codes for CASSQDLAGGYEQYF.

The chain carries TRBV7-8 and TRBJ1-5, with D uncertain. Trimming left V 0 bases short and J 4 bases short, with 13 bases between. CDR3 size: 16 residues. CDR1 is SGHVS and CDR2 is FQNEAQ in the germline V gene. The DNA of the CDR3 is TGTGCCAGCAGCTTAGCGCCACGGCCCTTAAATCAGCCCCAGCATTTT. Translated, it gives CASSLAPRPLNQPQHF.

CDR3 DNA: TGTGCCAGCAGCCAAGCGGGGAATACGCAGTATTTT. Amino acid sequence: CASSQAGNTQYF. The chain carries TRBV14 and TRBJ2-3; possible D gene TRBD2, 5 bases. The CDR3 covers 12 residues. Trimming took 1 base from V and 7 from J, leaving 6 bases between them. In germline, CDR1 is SGHDN, CDR2 FVKESK. Together with reference TRBV14 and TRBJ2-3, the CDR3 gives the full variable domain: EAGVTQFPSHSVIEKGQTVTLRCDPISGHDNLYWYRRVMGKEIKFLLHFVKESKQDESGMPNNRFLAERTGGTYSTLKVQPAELEDSGVYFCASSQAGNTQYFGPGTRLTVL.

The genes are TRBV13 and TRBJ2-7, with a possible D match to TRBD2 (6 bases). Germline CDR1 PRHDT, CDR2 FYEKMQ (reference sequence). Deletions cut 2 bases from V and 4 bases from J, with 12 bases between. The CDR3 contains 14 residues. CDR3 loop: CASSLLRLEYEQYF. The CDR3 DNA is TGTGCCAGCAGCTTATTAAGACTAGAGTACGAGCAGTACTTC.

V and J are TRBV4-2 and TRBJ2-5; D gene uncertain. V lost 1 base, J lost 2 bases, and 8 bases lay in between. Per the germline V gene, CDR1 is LGHNA and CDR2 is YNFKEQ. The CDR3 sequence is 14 residues long. The CDR3, as DNA: TGTGCCAGCAGCCAAGTACACGGGCAAGAGACCCAGTACTTC. Its translation: CASSQVHGQETQYF.

V is TRBV6-5 and J is TRBJ1-1, with no clear D. The ends were cut back, 7 bases at V and 5 bases at J, with 20 bases in the middle. The CDR3 has 15 residues. The germline V gene encodes CDR1 MNHEY and CDR2 SVGAGI. In DNA, the CDR3 is TGTGCCAGCACCCCTCCATGGGGAAGTCGGACTGAAGCTTTCTTT. Translation gives CASTPPWGSRTEAFF.

In this sample, this clone turned up once. The chain joins TRBV19 to TRBJ1-2; 9 positions match TRBD1. With V trimmed by 6 bases and J by 0 bases, 8 bases remained unmatched. This CDR3 region has 16 residues. Germline assignment: CDR1 LNHDA and CDR2 SQIVND (reference sequence). The CDR3 DNA sequence: TGTGCCAGTAGCACCCTGGACAGGGGCTCTAACTATGGCTACACCTTC. Translating gives CASSTLDRGSNYGYTF.

The chain joins TRBV28 to TRBJ2-7; 12 bases match TRBD1. The CDR3 has 12 residues. Trimming cost V 4 bases and J 13 bases; bases outside gene matches: 5. Germline CDR1 reads MDHEN; CDR2 reads SYDVKM. The chain's CDR3 is CASSSGQGACYF. The CDR3 region has the DNA TGTGCCAGCAGTTCGGGACAGGGGGCATGTTACTTC.

V is TRBV14 and J is TRBJ2-3; D is unclear. CDR3 size: 13 residues. Trimming took off 5 bases at V and 5 bases at J, with 11 bases between the two ends. Germline V lookup: CDR1 SGHDN, CDR2 FVKESK. The CDR3 nucleotides read TGTGCCAGCAGCATCCGCCTCCGAGATACGCAGTATTTT. Its translation: CASSIRLRDTQYF. The variable domain in full, with the rest retrieved from reference TRBV14 and TRBJ2-3, is EAGVTQFPSHSVIEKGQTVTLRCDPISGHDNLYWYRRVMGKEIKFLLHFVKESKQDESGMPNNRFLAERTGGTYSTLKVQPAELEDSGVYFCASSIRLRDTQYFGPGTRLTVL.

V usage is TRBV5-6 and J usage is TRBJ1-4; a possible D gene is TRBD1 (5 bases). With 2 bases removed from V and 2 bases from J, the gap between germline ends came to 10 bases. The CDR3 contains 15 residues. The germline gives CDR1 SGHDT, CDR2 YYEEEE. In nucleotides, the CDR3 is TGTGCCAGCAGCTTCCTCGGGGGGACTAATGAAAAACTGTTTTTT. This sequence encodes CASSFLGGTNEKLFF.

The chain recombines TRBV7-2 with TRBJ2-2; 7 positions agree with TRBD2. Germline CDR1 SGHTA, CDR2 FQGNSA. With V trimmed by 1 base and J by 6 bases, 5 bases remained unmatched. The CDR3 loop spans 15 amino acids. The CDR3 DNA sequence: TGTGCCAGCAGCTTAGACGGGGGGTATCCCGGGGAGCTGTTTTTT. The encoded protein is CASSLDGGYPGELFF.

This clone was detected once. The rearrangement joins TRBV5-1 to TRBJ2-7; D might be TRBD2 (6 bases). Germline V gene lookup returns CDR1 SGHRS and CDR2 YFSETQ. This CDR3 is built from 15 residues. The V end lost 4 bases, the J end lost 0 bases, and 14 bases lay between the germline ends. CDR3 coding DNA: TGCGCCAGCAGCACGAACCCGGGACTCTCCTACGAGCAGTACTTC. Translated, it gives CASSTNPGLSYEQYF.

The chain combines TRBV12-5 with TRBJ1-1; D ambiguous. The CDR3 contains 16 residues. V was clipped by 0 bases and J by 0 bases, with 11 bases between them. The germline gives CDR1 LGHNT, CDR2 FRNRAP. The CDR3 bases are TGTGCTAGTGGTTTGGTACTTAACAAAATGAACACTGAAGCTTTCTTT. This translates into CASGLVLNKMNTEAFF.

This sequence joins TRBV14 and TRBJ2-2; 7 bases fit TRBD1. With 3 bases clipped from V and 1 base from J, the junction kept 5 bases outside the gene matches. The length of the CDR3 is 16 residues. Germline V CDR1 and CDR2: SGHDN, FVKESK. The CDR3 here is CASSQRQGLNTGELFF. The CDR3 nucleotides are TGTGCCAGCAGCCAGAGACAGGGCTTGAACACCGGGGAGCTGTTTTTT.